Listed below are T cell receptor beta chains from one sample, sequenced in a study of CD4 T cells in relation to SARS-CoV-2 and coronaviruses. Measured with immunoSEQ multiplex PCR; TCRdb has only the in-frame clones, and not every one. The table has about 18,000 clones, approximately 77% seen once. No antigen is known for these receptors. Sequenced sample: CD4+ T cells from PBMCs, cultured in vitro. These receptors came from a human donor in good health. CDR3s include the opening cysteine and the closing phenylalanine or tryptophan. Each record gives: D gene, V gene, clone size, J gene, CDR3 protein, CDR3 DNA. D genes are given only for firm matches. Clone size is shown for a subset of rows, as once, few, many or a class of expanded clone.

>.|TRBV15|.|TRBJ2-3
CATSRDLAADTQYF
TGTGCCACCAGCAGAGACTTGGCCGCAGATACGCAGTATTTT
>.|TRBV19|.|TRBJ2-6
CASRGARANVLTF
TGTGCCAGTAGGGGGGCGCGGGCCAACGTCCTGACTTTC
>TRBD1|TRBV19|.|TRBJ1-1
CASSPQGVAEAFF
TGTGCCAGTAGTCCACAGGGGGTCGCTGAAGCTTTCTTT
>.|TRBV29-1|.|TRBJ2-3
CSVEERGTDTQYF
TGCAGCGTTGAAGAGAGAGGCACAGATACGCAGTATTTT
>TRBD1|TRBV28|.|TRBJ1-2
CASSSPGQGAPGYTF
TGTGCCAGCAGTTCACCGGGACAGGGGGCCCCCGGCTACACCTTC
>.|TRBV13|few|TRBJ1-2
CASSLGGPTRGYTF
TGTGCCAGCAGCTTAGGGGGCCCTACTCGGGGCTACACCTTC
>.|TRBV18|.|TRBJ1-6
CASSYGQLSSYNSPLHF
TGTGCCAGCTCGTACGGACAGCTCAGCTCCTATAATTCACCCCTCCACTTT
>TRBD1|TRBV5-1|once|TRBJ2-3
CASNNRGMTDTQYF
TGCGCCAGCAACAACAGGGGAATGACAGATACGCAGTATTTT
>.|TRBV29-1|.|TRBJ2-7
CSVEAGDLYEQYF
TGCAGCGTTGAAGCAGGGGATCTCTACGAGCAGTACTTC
>.|TRBV18|.|TRBJ1-1
CASSPNPTEAFF
TGTGCCAGCTCACCAAATCCCACTGAAGCTTTCTTT
>.|TRBV2|few|TRBJ2-2
CASSPRQSYTGELFF
TGTGCCAGCAGCCCCCGACAGAGTTACACCGGGGAGCTGTTTTTT
>TRBD2|TRBV2|.|TRBJ2-1
CASSSLTSGPYNEQFF
TGTGCCAGCAGTTCCCTTACTAGCGGACCTTACAATGAGCAGTTCTTC
>.|TRBV15|.|TRBJ2-5
CATSRDPQETQYF
TGTGCCACCAGCAGAGATCCCCAAGAGACCCAGTACTTC
>.|TRBV5-4|.|TRBJ1-2
CASSRQDLYGYTF
TGTGCCAGCAGCCGACAGGACCTCTATGGCTACACCTTC
>.|TRBV5-4|.|TRBJ2-7
CASSFGLGLSYEQYF
TGTGCCAGCAGCTTTGGGCTGGGGCTCTCCTACGAGCAGTACTTC
>.|TRBV30|.|TRBJ1-3
CAWSVTLSGNTIYF
TGTGCCTGGAGTGTAACACTCTCTGGAAACACCATATATTTT
>TRBD2|TRBV7-9|.|TRBJ2-1
CASSSGLAGGDEQFF
TGTGCCAGCAGCTCGGGACTAGCGGGAGGGGATGAGCAGTTCTTC
>.|TRBV2|.|TRBJ1-1
CASRQNTEAFF
TGTGCCAGCAGGCAGAACACTGAAGCTTTCTTT
>TRBD1|TRBV10-1|.|TRBJ1-1
CASSPGTANTEAFF
TGCGCCAGCAGCCCCGGGACAGCGAACACTGAAGCTTTCTTT
>TRBD1|TRBV7-6|.|TRBJ2-3
CASSLRTGVSTDTQYF
TGTGCCAGCAGCCTGAGGACAGGGGTGAGCACAGATACGCAGTATTTT
>.|TRBV5-1|once|TRBJ1-6
CASSLDGDTLYNSPLHF
TGCGCCAGCAGCTTGGATGGGGACACGCTGTATAATTCACCCCTCCACTTT
>.|TRBV18|.|TRBJ2-2
CASSPGRLQDGELFF
TGTGCCAGCTCACCAGGAAGGCTTCAGGATGGGGAGCTGTTTTTT
>TRBD1|TRBV5-1|.|TRBJ1-2
CASSFGQGGIYGYTF
TGCGCCAGCAGCTTCGGACAGGGAGGGATATATGGCTACACCTTC
>TRBD2|TRBV19|.|TRBJ2-7
CASSRGAGAYEQYF
TGTGCCAGTAGTAGGGGAGCGGGAGCCTACGAGCAGTACTTC
>TRBD2|TRBV6-5|.|TRBJ2-1
CASSTLTSGYNEQFF
TGTGCCAGCAGTACCCTGACTAGCGGATACAATGAGCAGTTCTTC
>TRBD1|TRBV6-7|few|TRBJ2-2
CASSASQGYTGELFF
TGTGCCAGCAGTGCCTCACAGGGGTACACCGGGGAGCTGTTTTTT
>.|TRBV19|few|TRBJ2-5
CASSLGVSQETQYF
TGTGCCAGTAGTTTGGGGGTGTCCCAAGAGACCCAGTACTTC
>TRBD2|TRBV7-9|.|TRBJ2-1
CASSFSGEPFF
TGTGCCAGCAGCTTTAGCGGGGAGCCGTTCTTC
>.|TRBV14|.|TRBJ2-5
CASSPGHGPQETQYF
TGTGCCAGCAGCCCCGGACATGGCCCTCAAGAGACCCAGTACTTC
>.|TRBV5-1|.|TRBJ2-3
CASSPDTDTQYF
TGCGCCAGCAGCCCGGACACAGATACGCAGTATTTT
>.|TRBV4-2|.|TRBJ1-2
CASSQDDGSQGYGYTF
TGTGCCAGCAGCCAAGATGACGGGTCCCAGGGTTATGGCTACACCTTC
>.|TRBV12-3/TRBV12-4|once|TRBJ2-2
CASSLQLTGELFF
TGTGCCAGCAGTTTGCAACTCACCGGGGAGCTGTTTTTT
>TRBD1|TRBV9|.|TRBJ2-2
CASSEGTGLNTGELFF
TGTGCCAGCAGCGAGGGGACAGGGCTAAACACCGGGGAGCTGTTTTTT
>.|TRBV2|.|TRBJ1-4
CASSGLAGLPEKLFF
TGTGCCAGCAGTGGTCTCGCGGGTTTACCGGAAAAACTGTTTTTT
>TRBD2|TRBV5-8|.|TRBJ2-1
CASSLVRTSGSYNEQFF
TGTGCCAGCAGCTTGGTTAGGACTAGCGGTTCCTACAATGAGCAGTTCTTC
>.|TRBV5-6|.|TRBJ1-4
CASSLVNRATNEKLFF
TGTGCCAGCAGCTTGGTGAACAGGGCAACTAATGAAAAACTGTTTTTT
>TRBD1|TRBV2|.|TRBJ2-1
CASSEDRGRLNEQFF
TGTGCCAGCAGTGAAGACAGGGGGCGCCTCAATGAGCAGTTCTTC
>.|TRBV18|.|TRBJ2-2
CASSPNTGELFF
TGTGCCAGCTCACCCAACACCGGGGAGCTGTTTTTT
>.|TRBV28|.|TRBJ1-5
CAIQGYSNQPQHF
TGTGCCATCCAGGGTTATAGCAATCAGCCCCAGCATTTT
>TRBD1|TRBV5-1|.|TRBJ1-5
CASSFEGGGNQPQHF
TGCGCCAGCAGCTTCGAAGGGGGCGGGAATCAGCCCCAGCATTTT
>TRBD2|TRBV7-9|.|TRBJ2-7
CASSRETSVWGEQYF
TGTGCCAGCTCCCGGGAGACTAGCGTTTGGGGCGAGCAGTACTTC
>TRBD1|TRBV6-6|.|TRBJ1-4
CASRPTGEGEKLFF
TGTGCCAGCAGGCCCACAGGGGAGGGGGAAAAACTGTTTTTT
>.|TRBV6-1|.|TRBJ2-2
CASSEPGSAHANTGELFF
TGTGCCAGCAGTGAACCAGGTAGCGCGCATGCGAACACCGGGGAGCTGTTTTTT
>.|TRBV6-5|.|TRBJ2-1
CASSYAPHEQFF
TGTGCCAGCAGTTACGCGCCTCATGAGCAGTTCTTC